Below, 26 T cell receptor beta chains from the same sample are listed, as sequenced in a study of blood T cell repertoires in COVID-19. Assay used: immunoSEQ multiplex PCR; TCRdb lists only in-frame clones, some missing. Of more than 150,000 clones in the sample, roughly 80% are singletons; the top ten hold around 10%. Sequencing used peripheral blood. The receptors here all came from a woman over 75 with COVID-19, enrolled during active disease.

The rearrangement uses TRBV12-5 and TRBJ1-1; unclear D gene. The CDR3 totals 11 residues. CDR1 is LGHNT, CDR2 FRNRAP, per germline. Trimming shortened V by 0 bases and J by 6 bases, and 2 bases separated the two germline ends. The CDR3 region is CASGLVAEAFF. The CDR3 coding sequence is TGTGCTAGTGGTTTGGTCGCTGAAGCTTTCTTT.

This rearrangement joins TRBV19 to TRBJ2-1; TRBD2 is a possible D gene (6 bases). The CDR3 runs 14 residues. V dropped 1 base and J dropped 9 bases, with 13 bases sitting between them. Germline V lookup: CDR1 LNHDA, CDR2 SQIVND (reference sequence). The CDR3 DNA reads TGTGCCAGTAGTATAGGACTAGGATTAGGTGAGCAGTTCTTC. It specifies CASSIGLGLGEQFF.

The chain employs TRBV9 and TRBJ1-6, with TRBD1 identical over 9 bases. Germline V gives CDR1 SGDLS, CDR2 YYNGEE. The junction had 5 bases not matched to a gene; V was cut back by 0 bases and J by 13 bases. This CDR3 region has 14 residues. The DNA for the CDR3 is TGTGCCAGCAGCGTAGGACAGGGGGTCCCTCCCCTCCACTTT. Translating gives CASSVGQGVPPLHF.

The genes are TRBV5-4 and TRBJ1-1; perhaps TRBD1 as D (5 bases). V was shortened by 0 bases and J by 1 base, with 7 bases between the two germline ends. Germline V gene lookup returns CDR1 SGHNT and CDR2 YYREEE (reference sequence). The CDR3 has 14 amino acids. CDR3 in DNA: TGTGCCAGCAGCTTGGCAGGGAAGAACACTGAAGCTTTCTTT. Protein product: CASSLAGKNTEAFF.

This clone has only a few counts. This sequence joins TRBV6-4 and TRBJ2-1, with TRBD2 identical over 12 bases. This CDR3 spans 14 amino acids. Germline V gene data show CDR1 as MRHNA and CDR2 as SNTAGT. With V trimmed by 4 bases and J by 6 bases, 1 base remained unmatched. Written as DNA, the CDR3 is TGTGCCAGCAGTGCTAGCGGGAGGGCCAATGAGCAGTTCTTC. Its protein product is CASSASGRANEQFF.

The chain carries TRBV19 and TRBJ1-1, with D tentatively TRBD1 (6 bases). This CDR3 contains 13 residues. The V end was cut by 5 bases, the J end by 5 bases, with 12 bases between. The germline CDR1 and CDR2 sequences are LNHDA and SQIVND (reference sequence). In DNA, the CDR3 is TGTGCCAGTAGTGGTGGGGGCAGGACTGAAGCTTTCTTT. Translated, it gives CASSGGGRTEAFF.

This rearrangement joins TRBV11-2 to TRBJ2-3; 7 nucleotides agree with TRBD2. The CDR3 has 16 amino acids. After removal of 1 base from V and 9 bases from J, the junction contained 13 bases not matched to a gene. CDR1 is SGHAT, CDR2 FQNNGV, per germline. The CDR3 is CASSLAPSGGGATQYF. CDR3 nucleotide sequence: TGTGCCAGCAGCTTAGCCCCTAGCGGAGGTGGGGCAACGCAGTATTTT. Full variable domain (remainder filled in from reference TRBV11-2 and TRBJ2-3): EAGVAQSPRYKIIEKRQSVAFWCNPISGHATLYWYQQILGQGPKLLIQFQNNGVVDDSQLPKDRFSAERLKGVDSTLKIQPAKLEDSAVYLCASSLAPSGGGATQYFGPGTRLTVL.

CDR3 sequence reads: CASSSGGGQETQYF. The DNA for the CDR3 is TGTGCCAGCAGTAGCGGGGGGGGGCAAGAGACCCAGTACTTC. The V and J genes are TRBV2 and TRBJ2-5; the match to TRBD2 covers 10 bases. Germline V gene lookup returns CDR1 SNHLY and CDR2 FYNNEI. The CDR3 contains 14 residues. Germline trimming cut 5 bases from V and 2 bases from J; bases unmatched to any gene: 2.

This clone was seen a few times. This rearrangement joins TRBV7-2 to TRBJ2-7; 7 positions match TRBD1. The germline V gene encodes CDR1 SGHTA and CDR2 FQGNSA. This CDR3 has 15 amino acids. Unmatched junction bases numbered 10, after V lost 5 bases and J lost 3 bases. The CDR3 here is CASSTAGTGDYEQYF. The DNA for the CDR3 is TGTGCCAGCAGCACAGCTGGTACAGGGGACTACGAGCAGTACTTC.

The V call is TRBV5-1, the J call TRBJ1-1; 8 nucleotides match TRBD1. V lost 4 bases to trimming and J lost 4 bases; unmatched junction nucleotides: 9. Looked up from germline, CDR1 is SGHRS and CDR2 is YFSETQ. This CDR3 has 15 amino acids. The CDR3 loop is CASSATDRASTEAFF. CDR3 DNA: TGCGCCAGCAGCGCAACGGACAGGGCTTCCACTGAAGCTTTCTTT.

This chain connects TRBV15 to TRBJ2-7; D not resolved. Germline V gives CDR1 LNHNV, CDR2 YYDKDF (reference sequence). V lost 0 bases, J lost 5 bases, and 8 bases lay in between. This CDR3 spans 13 amino acids. The CDR3 bases are TGTGCCACCAGCAGAGATCCTCCTGACGAGCAGTACTTC. It translates to CATSRDPPDEQYF.

The chain joins TRBV10-1 to TRBJ1-5; perhaps TRBD1 as D (6 bases). Germline V gene data show CDR1 as WNHNN and CDR2 as SYGVQD (reference sequence). CDR3 length equals 14 residues. The V gene lost 4 bases and the J gene lost 14 bases, with 21 bases spanning the gap. CDR3 protein: CASSGGLQGASEHF. CDR3 nucleotides: TGCGCCAGCAGTGGGGGACTACAGGGCGCCTCGGAGCATTTT.

The chain links TRBV5-1 to TRBJ2-5, with TRBD2 as a possible D gene (6 bases). The length of the CDR3 is 14 residues. CDR1 and CDR2 from the germline V gene are SGHRS and YFSETQ. Trimming removed 6 bases at V and 0 bases at J, with 12 bases between. The CDR3 sequence: CASTSVADQETQYF. The CDR3, as DNA: TGCGCCAGCACGTCCGTAGCGGACCAAGAGACCCAGTACTTC.

The CDR3 loop is CASSHRDRDSDGYTF. CDR3 DNA sequence: TGCGCCAGCAGCCACCGGGACAGGGATTCCGATGGCTACACCTTC. V usage is TRBV4-1 and J usage is TRBJ1-2; 9 nucleotides agree with TRBD1. The CDR3 extends over 15 amino acids. With V trimmed by 3 bases and J by 6 bases, 8 bases remained unmatched. The V gene's germline CDR1 is MGHRA and CDR2 YSYEKL.

The chain carries TRBV28 and TRBJ2-1; weak D call: TRBD2 (6 bases). Germline CDR1 and CDR2: MDHEN and SYDVKM. This CDR3 is 13 amino acids long. The V gene lost 5 bases and the J gene lost 7 bases, with 12 bases spanning the gap. The CDR3 coding sequence is TGTGCCAGCAGTGTAGGCGGGGAAAATGAGCAGTTCTTC. This sequence encodes CASSVGGENEQFF.

The gene calls are TRBV9 and TRBJ2-1, with 8 nucleotides matching TRBD2. V gave up 2 bases and J gave up 0 bases; unmatched junction bases: 4. The CDR3 sequence is 16 residues long. The V gene's germline CDR1 is SGDLS and CDR2 YYNGEE. CDR3 loop: CASSVTSDSSYNEQFF. The DNA of the CDR3 is TGTGCCAGCAGCGTGACTAGCGACAGCTCCTACAATGAGCAGTTCTTC.

The chain links TRBV19 to TRBJ1-5; no definite D call. Trimming left V 5 bases short and J 7 bases short, with 18 bases between. CDR3 length: 15 residues. Germline values: CDR1 LNHDA, CDR2 SQIVND (reference sequence). The CDR3 DNA reads TGTGCCAGTAGTCCCTGGTTTGGGCCCCGGCAGCCCCAGCATTTT. It encodes CASSPWFGPRQPQHF.

In this sample, this clone turned up a few times. The V gene is TRBV29-1, the J gene TRBJ1-4; 9 bases map to TRBD1. CDR1 SQVTM and CDR2 ANQGSEA come from the germline V gene. The CDR3 contains 14 residues. With V trimmed by 4 bases and J by 5 bases, 5 bases remained unmatched. CDR3 residues: CSVGRGTGNEKLFF. DNA of the CDR3: TGCAGCGTTGGTCGTGGGACAGGGAATGAAAAACTGTTTTTT.

V gene TRBV5-8 combines with J gene TRBJ2-3, with D possibly matching TRBD1 (6 bases). The CDR3 runs 17 residues. CDR1 and CDR2 (germline): SGHTS, YDEGEE. V was pared by 6 bases and J by 3 bases, with 23 bases between. CDR3 loop: CASKSRQGGSRTDTQYF. CDR3 sequence (DNA): TGTGCCAGCAAATCGCGTCAAGGGGGTTCTCGGACAGATACGCAGTATTTT.

The chain combines TRBV4-2 with TRBJ1-5, with D possibly TRBD1 on 5 matching bases. The CDR3 sequence is 16 residues long. Trimming left V 0 bases short and J 0 bases short, with 9 bases between. Per germline, CDR1 LGHNA and CDR2 YNFKEQ. CDR3 sequence reads: CASSQEGPYSNQPQHF. CDR3 DNA: TGTGCCAGCAGCCAAGAGGGGCCATATAGCAATCAGCCCCAGCATTTT.

The chain combines TRBV18 with TRBJ1-1; D may be TRBD1 (6 bases). The length of the CDR3 is 13 residues. The ends were cut back, 8 bases at V and 1 base at J, with 11 bases in the middle. Per germline, CDR1 KGHSH and CDR2 LQKENI. The CDR3 DNA is TGTGCCAGCACCCGGACAGCGAACACTGAAGCTTTCTTT. It codes for CASTRTANTEAFF.

The chain has TRBV3-1 (or the pseudogene TRBV3-2) and TRBJ1-4; D unclear. The CDR3 runs 15 residues. Germline CDR1 and CDR2: LGHDT and YNNKEL (reference sequence). Trimming took off 6 bases at V and 7 bases at J, with 18 bases between the two ends. The CDR3, as DNA: TGTGCCAGCAGTAGGGATCGGTCGGGAATTGAAAAACTGTTTTTT. Residues: CASSRDRSGIEKLFF.

This chain joins TRBV7-3 and TRBJ1-1; D not certain. Germline V gene lookup returns CDR1 SGHTA and CDR2 FQGTGA. Trimming stripped 2 bases from V and 1 base from J, with 8 bases between. The length of the CDR3 is 14 residues. The chain's CDR3 is CASSLSPQNTEAFF. The CDR3 nucleotides are TGTGCCAGCAGCTTATCTCCACAGAACACTGAAGCTTTCTTT.

The gene calls are TRBV2 and TRBJ2-6; no firm D call. V was shortened by 8 bases and J by 4 bases, with 9 bases between the two germline ends. This CDR3 is 13 amino acids long. Germline CDR1 is SNHLY and CDR2 is FYNNEI. CDR3: CASSRRGANVLTF. The DNA for the CDR3 is TGTGCCAGCTCCAGGCGAGGGGCCAACGTCCTGACTTTC.

The CDR3: CASSPGGNTRNEQFF. CDR3 nucleotide sequence: TGTGCCAGCTCACCTGGAGGGAACACAAGGAATGAGCAGTTCTTC. V usage is TRBV18 and J usage is TRBJ2-1; weak D call: TRBD2 (6 bases). Trimming left V 3 bases short and J 7 bases short, with 16 bases between. CDR3 size: 15 residues. The germline CDR1 and CDR2 sequences are KGHSH and LQKENI.

J is TRBJ1-5 and V is TRBV19; TRBD1 is a possible D gene (5 bases). From germline, CDR1 is LNHDA and CDR2 SQIVND (reference sequence). The CDR3 loop spans 14 amino acids. V lost 5 bases to trimming and J lost 4 bases, with 12 bases between them. In DNA, the CDR3 is TGTGCCAGTAGTTTGGGACTTGAGAATCAGCCCCAGCATTTT. This encodes CASSLGLENQPQHF.